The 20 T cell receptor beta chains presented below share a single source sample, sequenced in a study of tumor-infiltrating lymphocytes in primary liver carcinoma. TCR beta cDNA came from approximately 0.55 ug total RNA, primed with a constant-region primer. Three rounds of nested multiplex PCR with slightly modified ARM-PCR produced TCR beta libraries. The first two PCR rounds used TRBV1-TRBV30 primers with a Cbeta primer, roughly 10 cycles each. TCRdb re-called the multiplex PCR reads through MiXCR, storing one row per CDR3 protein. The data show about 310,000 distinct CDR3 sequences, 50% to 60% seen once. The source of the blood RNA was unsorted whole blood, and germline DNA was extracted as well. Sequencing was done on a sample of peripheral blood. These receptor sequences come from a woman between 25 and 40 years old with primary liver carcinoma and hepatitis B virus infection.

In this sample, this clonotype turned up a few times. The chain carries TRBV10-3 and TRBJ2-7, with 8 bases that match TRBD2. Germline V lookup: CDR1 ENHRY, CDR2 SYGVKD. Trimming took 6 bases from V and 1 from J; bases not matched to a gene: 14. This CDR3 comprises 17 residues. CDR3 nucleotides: TGTGCCATCAGGGCTGATAGCGGGAACGTCGTTTCCTACGAGCAGTACTTC. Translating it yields CAIRADSGNVVSYEQYF.

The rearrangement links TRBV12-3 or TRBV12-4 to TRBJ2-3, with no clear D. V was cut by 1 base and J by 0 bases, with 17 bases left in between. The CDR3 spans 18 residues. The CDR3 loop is CASSLVSVASSSTDTQYF. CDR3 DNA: TGTGCCAGCAGTTTAGTATCGGTGGCGAGTTCTAGCACAGATACGCAGTATTTT.

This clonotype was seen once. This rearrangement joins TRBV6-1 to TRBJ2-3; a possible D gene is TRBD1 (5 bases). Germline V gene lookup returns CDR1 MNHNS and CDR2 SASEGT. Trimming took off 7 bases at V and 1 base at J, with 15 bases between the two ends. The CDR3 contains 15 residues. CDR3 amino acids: CASNKRQRGTDTQYF. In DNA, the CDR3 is TGTGCCAGCAATAAAAGACAGAGAGGCACAGATACGCAGTATTTT.

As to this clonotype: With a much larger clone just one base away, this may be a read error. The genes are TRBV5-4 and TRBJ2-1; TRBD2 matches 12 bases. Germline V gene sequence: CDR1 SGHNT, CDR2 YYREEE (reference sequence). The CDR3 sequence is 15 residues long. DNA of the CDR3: TGTACCAGCAGTCCTAGCGGGAGGGGCTACAATGAGCAGTTCTTC. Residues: CTSSPSGRGYNEQFF.

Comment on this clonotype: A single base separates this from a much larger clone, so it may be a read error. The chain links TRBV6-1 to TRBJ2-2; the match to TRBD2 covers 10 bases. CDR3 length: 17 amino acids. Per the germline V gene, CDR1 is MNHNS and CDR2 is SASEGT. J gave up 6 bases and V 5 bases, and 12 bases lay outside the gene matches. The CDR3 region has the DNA TGTGCCAGCAGTTCCGGGACTAGCGTGAGGGCCCCCGGGGAGCTGTTTTTT. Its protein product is CASSSGTSVRAPGELFF.

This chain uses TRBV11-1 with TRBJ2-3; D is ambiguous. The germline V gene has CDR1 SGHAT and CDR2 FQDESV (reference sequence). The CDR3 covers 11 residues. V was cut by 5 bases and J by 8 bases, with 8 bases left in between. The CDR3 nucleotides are TGTGCCAGCAGCACGTCTATTACGCAGTATTTT. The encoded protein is CASSTSITQYF.

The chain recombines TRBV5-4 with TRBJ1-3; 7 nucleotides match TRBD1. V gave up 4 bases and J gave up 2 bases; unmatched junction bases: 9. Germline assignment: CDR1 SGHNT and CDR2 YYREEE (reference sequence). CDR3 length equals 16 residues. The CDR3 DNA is TGTGCCAGCAGCCGTGGGACAGCACAAACTGGAAACACCATATATTTT. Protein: CASSRGTAQTGNTIYF. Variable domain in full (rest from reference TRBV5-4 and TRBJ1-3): ETGVTQSPTHLIKTRGQQVTLRCSSQSGHNTVSWYQQALGQGPQFIFQYYREEENGRGNFPPRFSGLQFPNYSSELNVNALELDDSALYLCASSRGTAQTGNTIYFGEGSWLTVV.

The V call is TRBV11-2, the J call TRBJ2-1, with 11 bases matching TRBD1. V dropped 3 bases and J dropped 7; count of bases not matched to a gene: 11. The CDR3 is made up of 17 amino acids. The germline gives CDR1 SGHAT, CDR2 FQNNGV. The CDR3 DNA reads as TGTGCCAGCAGCTTTGTACTCCGGACAGGGGGCCGGAATGAGCAGTTCTTC. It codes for CASSFVLRTGGRNEQFF.

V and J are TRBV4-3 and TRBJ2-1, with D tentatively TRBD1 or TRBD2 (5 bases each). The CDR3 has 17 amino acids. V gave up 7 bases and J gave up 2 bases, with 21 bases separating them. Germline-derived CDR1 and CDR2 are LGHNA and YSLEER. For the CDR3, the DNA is TGCGCCAGCATCCAGGAAAGGGGAGTTAGCCCCTACAATGAGCAGTTCTTC. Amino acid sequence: CASIQERGVSPYNEQFF.

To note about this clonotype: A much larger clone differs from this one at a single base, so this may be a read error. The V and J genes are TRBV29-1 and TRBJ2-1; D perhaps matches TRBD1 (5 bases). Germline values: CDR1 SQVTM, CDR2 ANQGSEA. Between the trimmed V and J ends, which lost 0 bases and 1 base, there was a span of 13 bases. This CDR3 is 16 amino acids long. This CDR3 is CSVEDPGHISYNEQFF. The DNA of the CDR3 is TGCAGCGTTGAAGATCCCGGACATATATCCTACAATGAGCAGTTCTTC.

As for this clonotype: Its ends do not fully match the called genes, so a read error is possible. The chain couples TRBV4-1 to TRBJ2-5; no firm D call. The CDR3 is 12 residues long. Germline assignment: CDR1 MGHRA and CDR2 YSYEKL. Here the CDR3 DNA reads TGCACCAGCAGCCAGAGTGGCGAGACCCAGTACTTC. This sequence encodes CTSSQSGETQYF.

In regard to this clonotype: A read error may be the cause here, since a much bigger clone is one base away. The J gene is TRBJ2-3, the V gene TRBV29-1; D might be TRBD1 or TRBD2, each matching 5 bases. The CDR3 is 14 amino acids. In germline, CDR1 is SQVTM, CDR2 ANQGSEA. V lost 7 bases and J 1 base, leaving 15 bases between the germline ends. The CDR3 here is CSERGVGGTDTQYF. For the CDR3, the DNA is TGCAGCGAGAGAGGGGTAGGGGGCACAGATACGCAGTATTTT.

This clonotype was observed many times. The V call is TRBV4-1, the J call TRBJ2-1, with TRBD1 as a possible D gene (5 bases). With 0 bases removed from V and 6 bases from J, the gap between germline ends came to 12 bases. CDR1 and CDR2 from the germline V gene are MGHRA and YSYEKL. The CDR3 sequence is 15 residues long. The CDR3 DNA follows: TGCGCCAGCAGCCAAGAAGGGGCAGGTCTCAATGAGCAGTTCTTC. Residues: CASSQEGAGLNEQFF.

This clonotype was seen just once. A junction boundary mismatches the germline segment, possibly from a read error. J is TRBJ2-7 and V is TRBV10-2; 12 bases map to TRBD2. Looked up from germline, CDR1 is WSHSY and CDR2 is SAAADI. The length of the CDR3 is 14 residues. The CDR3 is CVSKTSGSGYEQYF. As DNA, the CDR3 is TGCGTCAGCAAGACTAGCGGGAGTGGATACGAGCAGTACTTC.

This chain's CDR3 is CASSRDRGNEQYF. The CDR3 bases are TGTGCCAGCAGCAGGGACAGGGGAAACGAGCAGTACTTC. The genes are TRBV21-1 and TRBJ2-7; TRBD1 is the table's D call and was not checked against the DNA. TRBV21-1 is marked as a pseudogene. The length of the CDR3 is 13 residues.

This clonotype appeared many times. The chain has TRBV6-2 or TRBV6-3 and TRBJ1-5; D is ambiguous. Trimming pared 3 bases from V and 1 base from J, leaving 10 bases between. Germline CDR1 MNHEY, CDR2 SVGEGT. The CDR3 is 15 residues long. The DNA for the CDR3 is TGTGCCAGCAGTTATCCGTCCAACAGCAATCAGCCCCAGCATTTT. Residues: CASSYPSNSNQPQHF.

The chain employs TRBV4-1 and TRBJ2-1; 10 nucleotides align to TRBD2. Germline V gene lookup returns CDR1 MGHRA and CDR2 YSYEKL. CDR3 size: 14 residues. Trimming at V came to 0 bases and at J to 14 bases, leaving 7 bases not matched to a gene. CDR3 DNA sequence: TGCGCCAGCAGCCAAGAAGGGGCTAGCGGGAGAAAGTTCTTC. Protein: CASSQEGASGRKFF.

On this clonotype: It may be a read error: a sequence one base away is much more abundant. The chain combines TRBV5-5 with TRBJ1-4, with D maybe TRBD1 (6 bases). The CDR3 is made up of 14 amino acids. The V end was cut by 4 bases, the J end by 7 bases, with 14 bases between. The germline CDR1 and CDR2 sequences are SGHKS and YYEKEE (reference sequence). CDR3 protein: CASSRDILAEKLFF. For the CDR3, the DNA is TGTGCCAGCAGCCGGGACATACTCGCTGAAAAACTGTTTTTT. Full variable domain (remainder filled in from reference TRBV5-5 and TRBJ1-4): DAGVTQSPTHLIKTRGQQVTLRCSPISGHKSVSWYQQVLGQGPQFIFQYYEKEERGRGNFPDRFSARQFPNYSSELNVNALLLGDSALYLCASSRDILAEKLFFGSGTQLSVL.

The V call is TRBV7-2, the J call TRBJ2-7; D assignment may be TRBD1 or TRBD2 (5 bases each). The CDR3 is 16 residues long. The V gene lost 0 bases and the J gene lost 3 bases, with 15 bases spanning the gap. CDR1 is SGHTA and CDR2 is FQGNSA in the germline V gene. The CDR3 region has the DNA TGTGCCAGCAGCTTAGCGCTGGTAGGGGCGGGCTACGAGCAGTACTTC. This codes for CASSLALVGAGYEQYF.

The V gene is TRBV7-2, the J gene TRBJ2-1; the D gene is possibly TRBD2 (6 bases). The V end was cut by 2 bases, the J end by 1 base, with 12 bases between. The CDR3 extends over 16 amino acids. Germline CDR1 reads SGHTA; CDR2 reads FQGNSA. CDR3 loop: CASSLSGSSSYNEQFF. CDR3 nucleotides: TGTGCCAGCAGCTTATCCGGGAGTAGTTCCTACAATGAGCAGTTCTTC.